The T cell receptor beta chain described here comes from a study of cytomegalovirus exposure and HLA in healthy donors. Study-level points and caveats: Most TCR sequences were uncommon, yet certain public TCRs appeared in many donors.

Data came from immunoSEQ multiplex PCR; TCRdb stores just in-frame clones and leaves some out. This sample has about 220,000 clones, with about 90% found just once. This CDR3 has 14 residues. V was pared by 4 bases and J by 2 bases, with 8 bases between. In germline, CDR1 is MNHEY, CDR2 SMNVEV (reference sequence). As concerns this clone: Its cognate antigen is unknown.

The sequencing input was PBMCs. The sequence was obtained from a woman aged 18-29 years in good health and CMV-seronegative. The genes are TRBV27 and TRBJ1-4; no reliable D call. CDR3 loop: CASSSGSTNEKLFF. Here the CDR3 DNA reads TGTGCCAGCAGTTCGGGGTCTACTAATGAAAAACTGTTTTTT.